Listed below are T cell receptor beta chains from one sample, sequenced in a study of shared clonotypes between healthy human individuals. The data were produced by immunoSEQ multiplex PCR, yet TCRdb's version contains in-frame clones alone and is incomplete. The sample yields fewer than 700,000 clones, roughly four fifths seen once. The sequenced sample was PBMCs. These receptor sequences come from a woman aged 40 to 55 in good health. Some clones in this sample may be carry-over from other donors' samples. The CDR3 runs from the conserved cysteine through the conserved F or W. The D gene is left open where the match is weak.

j_gene,d_gene,v_gene,CDR3aa
TRBJ2-7,NA,TRBV7-9,CASSPPPGQVKSYEQYF
TRBJ2-4,TRBD1,TRBV19,CASSIGTAQGGNIQYF
TRBJ2-1,NA,TRBV7-9,CASSPHTGIFYNEQFF
TRBJ2-7,TRBD2,TRBV4-2,CASSQDPTHSGRAYEQYF
TRBJ1-4,NA,TRBV19,CASSLGTATNEKLFF
TRBJ2-2,NA,TRBV25-1,CASSDPEGSNTGELFF
TRBJ1-2,NA,TRBV5-1,CASSLQSSYRDGYTF
TRBJ2-4,NA,TRBV5-5,CASSRILQGENIQYF
TRBJ2-7,TRBD1,TRBV5-1,CASSPNAGTGTYEQYF
TRBJ2-3,NA,TRBV10-3,CAISERDSTQYF
TRBJ1-1,TRBD1,TRBV7-3,CASSFYGTEAEAFF
TRBJ2-1,NA,TRBV19,CASSIAGINEQFF
TRBJ2-3,TRBD2,TRBV5-1,CASSEGLARWTDTQYF
TRBJ1-3,TRBD1,TRBV5-1,CASSSSIRGPGNTIYF
TRBJ2-1,TRBD2,TRBV4-1,CASSQDRGRASYNEQFF
TRBJ1-1,NA,TRBV9,CASSPGPSNTEAFF
TRBJ2-7,TRBD2,TRBV28,CASSPSLAGLSYEQYF
TRBJ2-3,NA,TRBV5-1,CASSLGQFPDTQYF
TRBJ2-5,NA,TRBV29-1,CSVEDRGTGETQYF
TRBJ2-5,TRBD2,TRBV25-1,CASSGTSWETQYF
TRBJ2-7,NA,TRBV4-1,CASSQGAGPYEQYF
TRBJ2-2,TRBD1,TRBV2,CASSGPTGDPTGELFF
TRBJ2-1,NA,TRBV27,CASSLGAGRGGNEQFF
TRBJ2-3,TRBD1,TRBV5-1,CASSSGQGAGTDTQYF
TRBJ1-2,NA,TRBV19,CASRPQSSFYGYTF
TRBJ1-4,TRBD1,TRBV30,CAWSGGTATGEKLFF
TRBJ2-3,TRBD2,TRBV5-4,CASSSAGTSGGGDTQYF
TRBJ2-2,TRBD1,TRBV4-1,CASSHYRTGRLGELFF
TRBJ2-2,TRBD2,TRBV9,CASSVYTGGPDTGELFF
TRBJ2-3,TRBD2,TRBV4-3,CASSQDLRASGRSTQYF
TRBJ2-1,TRBD2,TRBV28,CASGTSGWNEQFF
TRBJ1-5,TRBD1,TRBV29-1,CSVPGQGGQPQHF
TRBJ2-3,TRBD2,TRBV6-5,CASSYNGRITDTQYF
TRBJ2-7,TRBD2,TRBV11-2,CASSGGLAETYEQYF
NA,NA,TRBV4-3,CASSQESGEYYEQYF
TRBJ2-2,TRBD2,TRBV5-1,CATRSGSTGELFF
TRBJ1-1,NA,TRBV29-1,CSVVGRMNTEAFF
TRBJ1-2,NA,TRBV4-3,CASGPATAYGYTF
TRBJ1-1,NA,TRBV29-1,CSGVESEAFF
TRBJ1-2,TRBD1,TRBV15,CATSRDIGQGYGYTF
TRBJ2-1,TRBD2,TRBV7-2,CASSSRPTSGSNEQFF
TRBJ2-1,TRBD2,TRBV28,CASSLSGRVYNEQFF
TRBJ2-7,NA,TRBV19,CASSTPPGFNYEQYF
TRBJ2-5,NA,TRBV7-2,CASSLVSGLKTTQYF
TRBJ1-1,NA,TRBV7-3,CASSLVGDGTEAFF
TRBJ2-2,NA,TRBV19,CASSPTPPTGELFF
TRBJ2-7,NA,TRBV6-5,CASSYVGDPYEQYF
TRBJ2-2,TRBD2,TRBV5-1,CASSLGLAGVTGELFF
TRBJ2-3,NA,TRBV7-9,CASSLVSGGDTQYF
TRBJ2-7,NA,TRBV28,CASSTTSYEQYF
TRBJ2-2,NA,TRBV7-3,CASSSGTSNTGELFF
TRBJ2-1,NA,TRBV5-6,CASSVSRDEQFF